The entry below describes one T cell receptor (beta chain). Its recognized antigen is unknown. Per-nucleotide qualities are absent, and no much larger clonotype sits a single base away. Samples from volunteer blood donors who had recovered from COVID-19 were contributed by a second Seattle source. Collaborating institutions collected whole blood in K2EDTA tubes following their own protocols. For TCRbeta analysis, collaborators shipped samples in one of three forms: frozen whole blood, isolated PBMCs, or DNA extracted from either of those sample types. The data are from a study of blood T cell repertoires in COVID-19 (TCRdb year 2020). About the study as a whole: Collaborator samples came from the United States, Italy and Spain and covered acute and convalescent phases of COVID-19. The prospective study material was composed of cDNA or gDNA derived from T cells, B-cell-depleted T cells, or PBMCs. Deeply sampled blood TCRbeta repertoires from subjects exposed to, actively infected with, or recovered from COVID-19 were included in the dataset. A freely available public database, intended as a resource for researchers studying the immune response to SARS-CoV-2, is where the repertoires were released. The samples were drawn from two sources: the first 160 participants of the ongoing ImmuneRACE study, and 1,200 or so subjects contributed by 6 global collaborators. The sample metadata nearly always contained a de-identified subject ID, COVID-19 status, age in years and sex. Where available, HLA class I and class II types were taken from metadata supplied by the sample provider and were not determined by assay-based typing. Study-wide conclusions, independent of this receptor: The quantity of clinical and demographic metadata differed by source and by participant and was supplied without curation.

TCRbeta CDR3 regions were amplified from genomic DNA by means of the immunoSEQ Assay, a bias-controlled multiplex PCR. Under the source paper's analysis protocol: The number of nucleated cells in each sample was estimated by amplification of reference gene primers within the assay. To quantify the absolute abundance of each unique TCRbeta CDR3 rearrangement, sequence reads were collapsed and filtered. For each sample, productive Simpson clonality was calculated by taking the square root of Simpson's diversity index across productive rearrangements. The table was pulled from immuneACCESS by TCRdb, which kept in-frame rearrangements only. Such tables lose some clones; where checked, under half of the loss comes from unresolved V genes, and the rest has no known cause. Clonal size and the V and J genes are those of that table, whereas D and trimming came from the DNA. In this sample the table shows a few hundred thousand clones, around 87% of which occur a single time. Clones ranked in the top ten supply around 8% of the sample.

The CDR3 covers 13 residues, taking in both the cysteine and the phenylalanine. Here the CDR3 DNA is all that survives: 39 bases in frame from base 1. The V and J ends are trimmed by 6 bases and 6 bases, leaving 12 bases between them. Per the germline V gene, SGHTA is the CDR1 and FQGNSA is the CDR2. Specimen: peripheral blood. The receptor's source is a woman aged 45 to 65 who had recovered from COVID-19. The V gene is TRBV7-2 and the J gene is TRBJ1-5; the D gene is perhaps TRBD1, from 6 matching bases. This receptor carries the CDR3 CASSPQGGQPQHF. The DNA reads TGTGCCAGCAGTCCCCAAGGGGGTCAGCCCCAGCATTTT.